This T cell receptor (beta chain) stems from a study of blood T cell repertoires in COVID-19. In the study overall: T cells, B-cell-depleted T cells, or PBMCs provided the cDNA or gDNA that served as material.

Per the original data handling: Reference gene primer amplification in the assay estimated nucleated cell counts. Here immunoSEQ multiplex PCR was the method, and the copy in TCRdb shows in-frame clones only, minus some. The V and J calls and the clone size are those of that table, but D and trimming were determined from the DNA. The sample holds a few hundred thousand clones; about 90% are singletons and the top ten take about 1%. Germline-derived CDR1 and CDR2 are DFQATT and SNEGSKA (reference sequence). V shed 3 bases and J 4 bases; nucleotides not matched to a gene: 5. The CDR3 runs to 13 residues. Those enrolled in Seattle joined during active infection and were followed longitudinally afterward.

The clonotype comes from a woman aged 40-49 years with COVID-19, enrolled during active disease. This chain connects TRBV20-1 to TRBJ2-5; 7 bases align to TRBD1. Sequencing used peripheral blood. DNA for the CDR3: TGCAGTGCTAGTGGGACAGTGGGAGAGACCCAGTACTTC. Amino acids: CSASGTVGETQYF.